Each of the 27 T cell receptor beta chains below was sequenced from the same sample in a study of blood T cell repertoires in COVID-19. Measured with immunoSEQ multiplex PCR; TCRdb has only the in-frame clones, and not every one. The sample has a few hundred thousand clones, around 87% seen once. The sequencing sample was made of peripheral blood. All receptors come from a woman aged 55-69 years with COVID-19, enrolled during active disease.

V and J are TRBV27 and TRBJ2-1, with 9 bases aligning to TRBD1. The trim removed 5 bases at V and 5 bases at J, leaving 4 bases unmatched. Germline-derived CDR1 and CDR2 are MNHEY and SMNVEV (reference sequence). The CDR3 spans 14 residues. For the CDR3, the DNA is TGTGCCAGCAGTCCTGGGACAGGGAACAATGAGCAGTTCTTC. It specifies CASSPGTGNNEQFF.

This sequence joins TRBV19 and TRBJ2-5; the match to TRBD2 covers 11 bases. The CDR3 runs to 15 residues. CDR1 LNHDA and CDR2 SQIVND come from the germline V gene (reference sequence). Trimming at V came to 7 bases and at J to 2 bases, leaving 6 bases not matched to a gene. CDR3 bases: TGTGCCAGTAAGCTAGCGGGGGGATATCAAGAGACCCAGTACTTC. Translation gives CASKLAGGYQETQYF.

The chain combines TRBV7-8 with TRBJ2-7; 11 bases fit TRBD2. Germline assignment: CDR1 SGHVS and CDR2 FQNEAQ. The CDR3 loop spans 16 amino acids. J lost 4 bases, V lost 2 bases, and 7 bases had no gene match. This CDR3 reads CASSLTTSGGWYEQYF. For the CDR3, the DNA is TGTGCCAGCAGCTTAACTACTAGCGGGGGCTGGTACGAGCAGTACTTC.

J is TRBJ2-3 and V is TRBV25-1; 7 nucleotides match TRBD2. Trimming took 6 bases from V and 2 from J; bases not matched to a gene: 2. The germline CDR1 and CDR2 sequences are MGHDK and SYGVNS. The CDR3 is 13 amino acids. The CDR3 bases are TGTGCCAGCAGCGGGGGGAACACAGATACGCAGTATTTT. Amino acids: CASSGGNTDTQYF.

The chain combines TRBV2 with TRBJ1-2; 7 bases map to TRBD1. Per the germline V gene, CDR1 is SNHLY and CDR2 is FYNNEI. V dropped 5 bases and J dropped 5; count of bases not matched to a gene: 8. This CDR3 region has 14 residues. The CDR3 bases are TGTGCCAGCAGTCAACTTGGGACAGTTTATGGCTACACCTTC. It yields the protein CASSQLGTVYGYTF.

The chain carries TRBV19 and TRBJ1-3; D is possibly TRBD1 (5 bases). With 8 bases removed from V and 7 bases from J, the gap between germline ends came to 12 bases. Germline values: CDR1 LNHDA, CDR2 SQIVND (reference sequence). CDR3 length: 12 residues. The CDR3 sequence is CASLQGRNTIYF. In DNA form, the CDR3 reads TGTGCCAGTCTGCAGGGTCGGAACACCATATATTTT.

The chain uses TRBV6-2 or TRBV6-3 and TRBJ2-3; weak D call: TRBD2 (5 bases). The CDR3 is 14 amino acids. Germline-derived CDR1 and CDR2 are MNHEY and SVGEGT. V lost 6 bases, J lost 2 bases, and 12 bases lay in between. This CDR3 reads CASRYRDTTDTQYF. CDR3 in DNA: TGTGCCAGCAGGTACCGGGATACCACAGATACGCAGTATTTT.

The rearrangement joins TRBV11-2 to TRBJ2-1; 7 nucleotides agree with TRBD1. This CDR3 is built from 13 residues. Germline V gene lookup returns CDR1 SGHAT and CDR2 FQNNGV. Trimming cost V 3 bases and J 6 bases; bases outside gene matches: 2. The DNA of the CDR3 is TGTGCCAGCAGCTTGGACAGGTCCAATGAGCAGTTCTTC. Encoded protein: CASSLDRSNEQFF.

The chain is built from TRBV5-1 and TRBJ1-1; D gene ambiguous. Per the germline V gene, CDR1 is SGHRS and CDR2 is YFSETQ. Trimming removed 0 bases from V and 1 base from J, with 10 bases in between. The CDR3 has 15 residues. This CDR3 reads CASSLAGVRNTEAFF. CDR3 DNA: TGCGCCAGCAGCTTGGCTGGAGTCCGGAACACTGAAGCTTTCTTT.

The V and J genes are TRBV11-2 and TRBJ1-2; TRBD1 matches at 7 bases. The ends lost 6 bases at V and 4 bases at J; junction bases unmatched: 17. The CDR3 contains 17 residues. Germline assignment: CDR1 SGHAT and CDR2 FQNNGV. The DNA for the CDR3 is TGTGCCAGCAGTCAGGTGGGACAGACGCTGTTTTCCTATGGCTACACCTTC. This encodes CASSQVGQTLFSYGYTF.

The chain uses TRBV4-3 and TRBJ1-2, with 8 bases aligning to TRBD1. The CDR3 spans 15 residues. V trimming: 4 bases; J trimming: 5 bases; junction bases outside the gene matches: 9. Germline CDR1 and CDR2: LGHNA and YSLEER. The CDR3 DNA sequence: TGCGCCAGCAGCCTGGGCTCGGACAGGGAGTATGGCTACACCTTC. This gives the protein CASSLGSDREYGYTF.

J is TRBJ1-1 and V is TRBV3-1 (or the pseudogene TRBV3-2); 8 positions match TRBD1. Per germline, CDR1 LGHDT and CDR2 YNNKEL (reference sequence). The CDR3 covers 15 residues. The ends lost 4 bases at V and 5 bases at J; junction bases unmatched: 9. CDR3 nucleotides: TGTGCCAGCAGCCCGCCCGGACAGGGTGTAACTGAAGCTTTCTTT. Its protein is CASSPPGQGVTEAFF.

The chain carries TRBV4-3 and TRBJ1-2; 9 bases are shared with TRBD1. Germline CDR1 LGHNA, CDR2 YSLEER. The CDR3 runs 14 residues. V lost 0 bases to trimming and J lost 13 bases; unmatched junction nucleotides: 9. The DNA of the CDR3 is TGCGCCAGCAGCCAAGATCACGGGACAGGGTTGTGCACCTTC. It codes for CASSQDHGTGLCTF.

This rearrangement joins TRBV5-8 to TRBJ2-2, with TRBD1 as a possible D gene (5 bases). Germline lookup yields CDR1 SGHTS and CDR2 YDEGEE. This CDR3 comprises 13 residues. The germline V and J ends were trimmed by 1 base and 6 bases, with 7 bases remaining between them. In nucleotides, the CDR3 is TGTGCCAGCAGCTTGCAGGGTCCCGGGGAGCTGTTTTTT. As protein: CASSLQGPGELFF.

The chain recombines TRBV7-3 with TRBJ2-3; no clear D. The CDR3 loop spans 13 amino acids. The ends were cut back, 3 bases at V and 1 base at J, with 5 bases in the middle. The germline V gene has CDR1 SGHTA and CDR2 FQGTGA. The CDR3 sequence: CASSFQGTDTQYF. DNA of the CDR3: TGTGCCAGCAGCTTCCAGGGCACAGATACGCAGTATTTT.

The chain joins TRBV5-1 to TRBJ2-1, with 15 bases fitting TRBD2. Unmatched junction bases numbered 7, after V lost 4 bases and J lost 8 bases. Germline loops: CDR1 SGHRS, CDR2 YFSETQ. There are 16 residues in the CDR3. CDR3 nucleotide sequence: TGCGCCAGCAGCCCGGGACTAGCGGGGGGATTGCATGAGCAGTTCTTC. It encodes CASSPGLAGGLHEQFF.

The V call is TRBV7-3, the J call TRBJ1-1, with 10 bases lining up with TRBD1. Losses at the gene ends were 5 bases for V and 2 bases for J; bases not matched to a gene: 5. Germline CDR1 is SGHTA and CDR2 is FQGTGA. The CDR3 totals 15 residues. The CDR3 DNA is TGTGCCAGCAGCCCGACAGGGGGCCATAACACTGAAGCTTTCTTT. Translated: CASSPTGGHNTEAFF.

This clone came up once. The chain uses TRBV6-5 and TRBJ1-2, with 7 bases that match TRBD1. The CDR3 contains 13 residues. Germline trimming cut 8 bases from V and 3 bases from J; bases unmatched to any gene: 6. Germline CDR1 and CDR2: MNHEY and SVGAGI. CDR3 bases: TGTGCCAGCTCCGCAGGGGGTTACTATGGCTACACCTTC. Protein product: CASSAGGYYGYTF.

The chain joins TRBV19 to TRBJ1-6, with TRBD1 as a possible D gene (6 bases). V lost 5 bases, J lost 0 bases, and 11 bases lay in between. Germline loops: CDR1 LNHDA, CDR2 SQIVND (reference sequence). The CDR3 sequence is 16 residues long. Written as DNA, the CDR3 is TGTGCCAGTAGTCCCCAGGGGTTCTCCTATAATTCACCCCTCCACTTT. Translation gives CASSPQGFSYNSPLHF.

This chain connects TRBV7-2 to TRBJ1-2, with TRBD1 matching over 8 bases. The germline V gene encodes CDR1 SGHTA and CDR2 FQGNSA. Unmatched junction bases numbered 4, after V lost 5 bases and J lost 2 bases. The CDR3 contains 14 residues. This CDR3 is CASSRDRPNYGYTF. CDR3 sequence (DNA): TGTGCCAGCAGCCGGGACAGGCCCAACTATGGCTACACCTTC.

The rearrangement uses TRBV7-9 and TRBJ2-2; D is uncertain. V shed 6 bases and J shed 2 bases, with 7 bases lying between them. Germline-derived CDR1 and CDR2 are SEHNR and FQNEAQ (reference sequence). The CDR3 has 13 amino acids. The CDR3 loop is CASSRLNTGELFF. In DNA, the CDR3 is TGTGCCAGCAGTCGACTTAACACCGGGGAGCTGTTTTTT.

The rearrangement joins TRBV6-6 to TRBJ1-5; 9 bases are a match to TRBD1. CDR3 length: 16 amino acids. After removal of 0 bases from V and 4 bases from J, the junction contained 4 bases not matched to a gene. Looked up from germline, CDR1 is MNHNY and CDR2 is SVGAGI (reference sequence). The CDR3 sequence is CASSYSIGTGNQPQHF. The CDR3 nucleotides are TGTGCCAGCAGTTACTCTATAGGGACAGGGAATCAGCCCCAGCATTTT.

This clone was seen only a few times. This chain joins TRBV18 and TRBJ1-1, with D maybe TRBD1 (6 bases). V lost 3 bases and J lost 0, with 14 bases in between. The germline gives CDR1 KGHSH, CDR2 LQKENI. The CDR3 covers 16 residues. The chain's CDR3 is CASSPEGGWMNTEAFF. CDR3 bases: TGTGCCAGCTCACCGGAAGGGGGTTGGATGAACACTGAAGCTTTCTTT. The full variable domain, with the rest looked up from reference TRBV18 and TRBJ1-1, is NAGVMQNPRHLVRRRGQEARLRCSPMKGHSHVYWYRQLPEEGLKFMVYLQKENIIDESGMPKERFSAEFPKEGPSILRIQQVVRGDSAAYFCASSPEGGWMNTEAFFGQGTRLTVV.

J is TRBJ1-5 and V is TRBV18, with D perhaps TRBD1 (6 bases). CDR3 length: 15 residues. CDR1 and CDR2 (germline): KGHSH, LQKENI. The germline V and J ends were trimmed by 3 bases and 5 bases, with 14 bases remaining between them. This CDR3 reads CASSPRGGGDQPQHF. The CDR3 nucleotides are TGTGCCAGCTCACCCCGGGGAGGGGGGGATCAGCCCCAGCATTTT.

CDR3 sequence reads: CASSSDSSNTEAFF. In nucleotides, the CDR3 is TGTGCCAGCAGTTCGGACAGTAGTAACACTGAAGCTTTCTTT. This chain links TRBV25-1 with TRBJ1-1; a weak D match, TRBD1 (6 bases). Germline CDR1 reads MGHDK; CDR2 reads SYGVNS. The CDR3 is 14 amino acids. The V and J ends lost 5 bases and 2 bases respectively, with 12 bases between them.

The V call is TRBV10-3, the J call TRBJ2-2, with 9 bases matching TRBD1. The V gene end was trimmed by 6 bases and the J gene end by 5 bases; junction bases not matched to a gene: 7. This CDR3 region has 15 residues. CDR1 and CDR2 from the germline V gene are ENHRY and SYGVKD. In nucleotides, the CDR3 is TGTGCCATCAGACCGGGACAGGGCAGTACCGGGGAGCTGTTTTTT. This gives the protein CAIRPGQGSTGELFF.

This chain joins TRBV3-1 (or the pseudogene TRBV3-2) and TRBJ2-7, with TRBD2 identical over 7 bases. CDR3 length equals 16 residues. V lost 0 bases and J lost 7; bases outside the gene matches: 12. Germline CDR1 reads LGHDT; CDR2 reads YNNKEL (reference sequence). CDR3 region: CASSQDPAELAREQYF. CDR3 DNA: TGTGCCAGCAGCCAAGACCCCGCAGAACTAGCGCGGGAGCAGTACTTC.